These 13 T cell receptor beta chains came from one sample sequenced in a study of cytomegalovirus exposure and HLA in healthy donors (dated by TCRdb to 2015 to 2018). Libraries were made using the immunoSEQ multiplex PCR assay. For the multiplex PCR, a mixture combining 60 forward primers for TCR Vbeta segments and 13 reverse primers for TCR Jbeta segments was used. This immuneACCESS table, as held by TCRdb, lists in-frame sequences with V and J called but not all clones. Of the missing ones, under half trace to an unresolved V gene in checked studies; the others have no known cause. In all, the sample holds 70,000 or so clones, and approximately 80% of those were seen once. Roughly 7.8% of the sample belongs to the ten largest clones. Sequencing used PBMCs. Every receptor here comes from a man aged 18 to 35 in good health and CMV-seropositive.

The gene calls are TRBV6-1 and TRBJ2-3; TRBD1 might be the D (5 bases). The CDR3 is 14 amino acids. The V and J ends lost 5 bases and 1 base respectively, with 10 bases between them. Germline assignment: CDR1 MNHNS and CDR2 SASEGT. The CDR3: CASSWVQGTDTQYF. The CDR3 coding sequence is TGTGCCAGCAGTTGGGTACAGGGCACAGATACGCAGTATTTT.

The chain carries TRBV6-5 and TRBJ1-1; no definite D call. Trimming cost V 0 bases and J 4 bases, with 6 bases left between them. CDR1 is MNHEY and CDR2 is SVGAGI in the germline V gene. The CDR3 spans 13 residues. This CDR3 is CASSYSPRTEAFF. CDR3 nucleotide sequence: TGTGCCAGCAGTTACTCGCCGCGCACTGAAGCTTTCTTT.

This clone was detected a few times. J is TRBJ2-7 and V is TRBV5-4; 8 bases line up with TRBD1. J gave up 2 bases and V 0 bases, and 7 bases lay outside the gene matches. The CDR3 contains 16 residues. Germline V CDR1 and CDR2: SGHNT, YYREEE (reference sequence). The CDR3 bases are TGTGCCAGCAGCTTGGCCCCCGGACAGGGAGCCTACGAGCAGTACTTC. It is translated as CASSLAPGQGAYEQYF.

The chain combines TRBV16 with TRBJ1-5; tentative D call: TRBD1 (5 bases). The V gene's germline CDR1 is KGHSY and CDR2 FQNENV. The CDR3 runs 17 residues. Deletions cut 1 base from V and 2 bases from J, with 15 bases between. As DNA, the CDR3 is TGTGCCAGCAGCCAATTAAGTAACAGGTCGCGCAATCAGCCCCAGCATTTT. The encoded protein is CASSQLSNRSRNQPQHF.

This clone was recorded only once. DNA for the CDR3: TGTGCCAGCAGCCCAACCGAACAGGCCTACGAGCAGTACTTC. Protein: CASSPTEQAYEQYF. The chain carries TRBV5-6 and TRBJ2-7, with D perhaps TRBD1 (5 bases). Looked up from germline, CDR1 is SGHDT and CDR2 is YYEEEE. This CDR3 is 14 amino acids long. Trimming pared 4 bases from V and 2 bases from J, leaving 13 bases between.

The chain couples TRBV7-6 to TRBJ2-3; 7 positions match TRBD2. The V gene's germline CDR1 is SGHVS and CDR2 FNYEAQ. The CDR3 extends over 14 amino acids. The V and J ends lost 5 bases and 5 bases, in that order; junction bases with no gene match: 7. The CDR3 DNA reads TGTGCCAGCAGCCACGGGGGAGGGAGAGATACGCAGTATTTT. It translates to CASSHGGGRDTQYF.

This chain joins TRBV6-1 and TRBJ1-6; 10 bases agree with TRBD1. CDR1 and CDR2 (germline): MNHNS, SASEGT. The length of the CDR3 is 15 residues. J gave up 9 bases and V 4 bases, and 6 bases lay outside the gene matches. Here the CDR3 DNA reads TGTGCCAGCAGTGTAGAGGGACAGGGGATTTCACCCCTCCACTTT. It is translated as CASSVEGQGISPLHF.

The genes are TRBV30 and TRBJ1-1; D remains ambiguous. The germline gives CDR1 GTSNPN, CDR2 SVGIG (reference sequence). The length of the CDR3 is 14 residues. The V end lost 0 bases, the J end lost 1 base, and 9 bases lay between the germline ends. As DNA, the CDR3 is TGTGCCTGGAGTGTCGGGGATTCGAACACTGAAGCTTTCTTT. It is translated as CAWSVGDSNTEAFF. Drawing the rest from reference TRBV30 and TRBJ1-1, the complete variable domain is SQTIHQWPATLVQPVGSPLSLECTVEGTSNPNLYWYRQAAGRGLQLLFYSVGIGQISSEVPQNLSASRPQDRQFILSSKKLLLSDSGFYLCAWSVGDSNTEAFFGQGTRLTVV.

The chain couples TRBV10-2 to TRBJ2-1; 7 bases are a match to TRBD1. V shed 6 bases and J 4 bases; nucleotides not matched to a gene: 3. Germline CDR1 WSHSY, CDR2 SAAADI. The CDR3 totals 13 residues. The CDR3 nucleotides are TGCGCCAGCAGGATGACAGGGTACAATGAGCAGTTCTTC. Its protein is CASRMTGYNEQFF.

The chain has TRBV2 and TRBJ1-4; 12 bases map to TRBD1. The CDR3 sequence is 18 residues long. Losses at the gene ends were 8 bases for V and 4 bases for J; bases not matched to a gene: 14. CDR1 is SNHLY, CDR2 FYNNEI, per germline. CDR3 sequence: CASAPRPGQGAINEKLFF. The CDR3 nucleotides are TGTGCCAGCGCTCCCAGACCGGGACAGGGGGCGATTAATGAAAAACTGTTTTTT.

This clone has more than one count but fewer than ten. The gene calls are TRBV18 and TRBJ1-5, with D tentatively TRBD1 (6 bases). V lost 4 bases, J lost 3 bases, and 10 bases lay in between. The germline gives CDR1 KGHSH, CDR2 LQKENI. CDR3 length equals 14 residues. The CDR3 reads CASSQQGNNQPQHF. Written as DNA, the CDR3 is TGTGCCAGCTCACAACAGGGTAACAATCAGCCCCAGCATTTT.

The V gene is TRBV9, the J gene TRBJ2-5, with 13 bases lining up with TRBD2. V lost 4 bases and J lost 1; bases outside the gene matches: 4. Germline-derived CDR1 and CDR2 are SGDLS and YYNGEE. The CDR3 extends over 16 amino acids. Here the CDR3 reads CASSPGLAGRQETQYF. CDR3 DNA sequence: TGTGCCAGCAGCCCGGGACTAGCGGGACGCCAAGAGACCCAGTACTTC.

The chain couples TRBV11-3 to TRBJ2-1; the D is unclear. The CDR3 runs to 12 residues. From germline, CDR1 is SGHNT and CDR2 YENEEA. V was pared by 5 bases and J by 9 bases, with 11 bases between. The CDR3 DNA reads as TGTGCCAGCAGCCCAAACTACGGTGAGCAGTTCTTC. Translated, it gives CASSPNYGEQFF.